A single sample gave rise to the 13 T cell receptor beta chains below, sequenced in a study of shared clonotypes between healthy human individuals. Profiling relied on immunoSEQ multiplex PCR, and the TCRdb table lists in-frame clones only, not all of them. This sample has about a million clones, with 77% found just once. The material sequenced was memory CD4+ T cells from PBMCs. As for subset: CD45RA-negative fraction. These receptor sequences come from a man between 18 and 35 years old in good health. Some clones in this sample may be carry-over from other donors' samples.

This clone came up once. The genes are TRBV7-6 and TRBJ1-1; tentative D call: TRBD1 (6 bases). Germline V gene sequence: CDR1 SGHVS, CDR2 FNYEAQ. V gave up 5 bases and J gave up 0 bases, with 13 bases separating them. The CDR3 is made up of 15 amino acids. The CDR3 spells CASSLRTEMNTEAFF. In DNA form, the CDR3 reads TGTGCCAGCAGCCTAAGGACAGAGATGAACACTGAAGCTTTCTTT.

The chain employs TRBV5-1 and TRBJ2-7; 8 nucleotides align to TRBD1. Germline CDR1 reads SGHRS; CDR2 reads YFSETQ. This CDR3 region has 12 residues. Trimming removed 3 bases from V and 6 bases from J; junction bases left unmatched: 2. CDR3 protein: CASSWTGPEQYF. In DNA form, the CDR3 reads TGCGCCAGCAGCTGGACAGGGCCCGAGCAGTACTTC.

The V and J genes are TRBV27 and TRBJ1-1, with TRBD1 as a possible D gene (5 bases). The germline V gene has CDR1 MNHEY and CDR2 SMNVEV (reference sequence). With 7 bases removed from V and 6 bases from J, the gap between germline ends came to 15 bases. The CDR3 consists of 13 residues. The CDR3 nucleotides are TGTGCCAGCATCAGGGACCAAACTTCTGAAGCTTTCTTT. Its protein product is CASIRDQTSEAFF.

In its sample, this clone was seen once. The chain has TRBV4-1 and TRBJ2-1; 8 bases agree with TRBD2. The V gene end was trimmed by 0 bases and the J gene end by 8 bases; junction bases not matched to a gene: 12. The germline V gene has CDR1 MGHRA and CDR2 YSYEKL. The CDR3 length is 17 residues. CDR3 sequence reads: CASSQDTWSGSVDEQFF. The CDR3 nucleotides are TGCGCCAGCAGCCAAGATACCTGGAGCGGGAGTGTCGATGAGCAGTTCTTC.

The CDR3 DNA reads TGTGCCAGCAGTCGAGGTGGACTAGCGGGAGGACCCTATAGTGACGAGCAGTACTTC. It translates to CASSRGGLAGGPYSDEQYF. The V gene is TRBV7-2, the J gene TRBJ2-7; 14 positions match TRBD2. From germline, CDR1 is SGHTA and CDR2 FQGNSA. With V trimmed by 6 bases and J by 5 bases, 18 bases remained unmatched. This CDR3 is built from 19 residues.

This chain uses TRBV28 with TRBJ2-7; unclear D gene. CDR1 and CDR2 (germline): MDHEN, SYDVKM. CDR3 length: 12 amino acids. The ends were cut back, 0 bases at V and 6 bases at J, with 6 bases in the middle. The CDR3 region has the DNA TGTGCCAGCAGTTTATGGGGCGGCGAGCAGTACTTC. As protein: CASSLWGGEQYF.

The genes are TRBV29-1 and TRBJ2-1; 7 nucleotides agree with TRBD2. The J segment lost 5 bases and the V segment lost 3 bases, leaving 13 bases of the junction unmatched. CDR1 and CDR2 from the germline V gene are SQVTM and ANQGSEA. This CDR3 spans 16 amino acids. The DNA for the CDR3 is TGCAGCGTTGAGGTCCGGGGAGGGAGGAACCACAATGAGCAGTTCTTC. It specifies CSVEVRGGRNHNEQFF.

This clone came up a few times. Other DNA sequences of this sample code for an identical CDR3. V gene TRBV28 combines with J gene TRBJ2-2; D gene ambiguous. This CDR3 comprises 13 residues. Germline CDR1 is MDHEN and CDR2 is SYDVKM. Trimming left V 5 bases short and J 2 bases short, with 6 bases between. The CDR3 reads CASSGRNTGELFF. As DNA, the CDR3 is TGTGCCAGCAGTGGAAGAAACACCGGGGAGCTGTTTTTT.

The chain joins TRBV28 to TRBJ2-4; TRBD2 aligns across 12 bases. This CDR3 is built from 17 residues. Germline lookup yields CDR1 MDHEN and CDR2 SYDVKM. Trimming took 7 bases from V and 6 from J; bases not matched to a gene: 13. The CDR3 bases are TGTGCCAGCACCCTCGCGGGGCTAGCGGGAGGGCCAAACATTCAGTACTTC. Its protein is CASTLAGLAGGPNIQYF.

The chain couples TRBV7-2 to TRBJ2-7; 13 nucleotides agree with TRBD2. This CDR3 spans 15 amino acids. Germline lookup yields CDR1 SGHTA and CDR2 FQGNSA. After removal of 4 bases from V and 7 bases from J, the junction contained 7 bases not matched to a gene. The DNA of the CDR3 is TGTGCCAGCAGCTACCGGACTAGCGGGAGAGGTGAGCAGTACTTC. Translated, it gives CASSYRTSGRGEQYF.

The chain recombines TRBV28 with TRBJ2-7, with D maybe TRBD1 (7 bases). V lost 4 bases to trimming and J lost 7 bases, with 20 bases between them. Germline V gene lookup returns CDR1 MDHEN and CDR2 SYDVKM. CDR3 length: 15 amino acids. CDR3 region: CASSSRRGLIGEQYF. The CDR3 nucleotides are TGTGCCAGCAGTTCCCGGAGGGGGCTTATCGGGGAGCAGTACTTC.

This clone was counted between two and nine times. This chain connects TRBV19 to TRBJ1-1; D is unclear. This CDR3 spans 14 amino acids. V was trimmed by 4 bases and J by 5 bases, leaving 14 bases between them. Germline V gives CDR1 LNHDA, CDR2 SQIVND (reference sequence). The CDR3 bases are TGTGCCAGTAGTAACGGGGTCCGGGGAACTGAAGCTTTCTTT. Its translation is CASSNGVRGTEAFF.

V is TRBV4-2 and J is TRBJ2-2; D unresolved. The CDR3 sequence is 16 residues long. Trimming pared 4 bases from V and 4 bases from J, leaving 16 bases between. Per the germline V gene, CDR1 is LGHNA and CDR2 is YNFKEQ. CDR3 sequence (DNA): TGTGCCAGCAGCCCCGGGCCGCGCGTGCTCACCGGGGAGCTGTTTTTT. Translation gives CASSPGPRVLTGELFF.